This is a list of T cell receptor beta chains from one sample in a study of shared clonotypes between healthy human individuals. Using immunoSEQ multiplex PCR, the repertoire was profiled, and TCRdb retains in-frame clones only, with some absent. The data show some 2,500,000 clones, with less than 95% seen just once and approximately 0.39% held by the top ten. The sequencing sample was made of naive CD4+ T cells from PBMCs. The receptors derive from a man between 18 and 29 years old in good health. Some clones in this sample may be carry-over from other donors' samples. The CDR3 runs from the conserved cysteine through the conserved F or W. The D gene is left open where the match is weak. The size entry is marked missing in some rows and otherwise reads once, few, many or a size class.

-	TRBV27	TRBJ2-7	-	CASRVRTDSSYEQYF	TGTGCCAGCAGGGTTCGGACGGACAGCTCCTACGAGCAGTACTTC
once	TRBV29-1	TRBJ2-1	-	CSAGASGTAYNEQFF	TGCAGCGCGGGGGCAAGCGGGACGGCATACAATGAGCAGTTCTTC
-	TRBV29-1	TRBJ1-1	-	CSVERGGSTEAFF	TGCAGCGTTGAACGGGGAGGGAGCACTGAAGCTTTCTTT
-	TRBV9	TRBJ1-1	-	CASSVSRNTEAFF	TGTGCCAGCAGCGTTTCCCGAAACACTGAAGCTTTCTTT
-	TRBV10-1	TRBJ2-2	-	CASSEAQRGDTGELFF	TGCGCCAGCAGTGAGGCACAGCGTGGGGACACCGGGGAGCTGTTTTTT
-	TRBV21-1	TRBJ2-7	-	CASSKERRETGNNEQYF	TGTGCCAGCAGCAAAGAAAGACGCGAGACAGGGAATAACGAGCAGTACTTC
few	TRBV5-4	TRBJ1-2	TRBD1	CASSLGVGTGYGYTF	TGTGCCAGCAGCTTGGGTGTTGGGACAGGATATGGCTACACCTTC
-	TRBV19	TRBJ1-2	-	CASKKTSGNYGYTF	TGTGCCAGCAAAAAAACTAGCGGGAACTATGGCTACACCTTC
-	TRBV5-8	TRBJ2-7	-	CASSLGRSSSYEQYF	TGTGCCAGCAGCTTGGGCCGATCGAGCTCCTACGAGCAGTACTTC
-	TRBV28	TRBJ2-7	-	CASSSRTDSYEQYF	TGTGCCAGCAGTTCCAGGACGGATTCCTACGAGCAGTACTTC
-	TRBV10-3	TRBJ1-2	-	CAISESRQGSGYTF	TGTGCCATCAGTGAGTCGAGGCAGGGTAGTGGCTACACCTTC
-	TRBV19	TRBJ2-6	-	CASSALFGSSGANVLTF	TGTGCCAGTAGTGCCTTATTCGGCAGCTCTGGGGCCAACGTCCTGACTTTC
-	TRBV6-6	TRBJ2-3	-	CASRRLVVDTQYF	TGTGCCAGCAGGAGACTAGTCGTTGATACGCAGTATTTT
-	TRBV28	TRBJ2-7	TRBD1	CASSPWGQGSHEQYF	TGTGCCAGCAGTCCCTGGGGACAGGGTAGCCACGAGCAGTACTTC
-	TRBV9	TRBJ2-7	-	CASSVGLGWPYEQYF	TGTGCCAGCAGCGTAGGCCTCGGATGGCCCTACGAGCAGTACTTC
once	TRBV28	TRBJ1-2	TRBD1	CAAQGWVGGGYTF	TGTGCCGCACAGGGGTGGGTGGGAGGTGGCTACACCTTC
-	TRBV5-6	TRBJ1-2	TRBD1	CASSLRVTGDVANYGYTF	TGTGCCAGCAGCTTGAGGGTGACAGGGGACGTTGCTAACTATGGCTACACCTTC
-	TRBV6-1	TRBJ2-2	-	CASSNTGITGELFF	TGTGCCAGCAGCAACACAGGGATCACCGGGGAGCTGTTTTTT
-	TRBV18	TRBJ1-5	TRBD1	CASSPDNLDRGGPQHF	TGTGCCAGCTCACCAGATAATTTAGACAGGGGTGGTCCCCAGCATTTT
-	TRBV28	TRBJ1-4	-	CASRDTTNEKLFF	TGTGCCAGCAGGGACACAACTAATGAAAAACTGTTTTTT
-	TRBV2	TRBJ2-7	TRBD1	CASRGQGVGEQYF	TGTGCCAGCAGGGGACAGGGGGTGGGCGAGCAGTACTTC
-	TRBV5-1	TRBJ2-5	-	CASSLGGRAVEETQYF	TGCGCCAGCAGCTTGGGAGGCAGGGCGGTCGAAGAGACCCAGTACTTC
-	TRBV10-3	TRBJ1-2	TRBD1	CAISEQGGNYGYTF	TGTGCCATCAGTGAGCAGGGGGGAAACTATGGCTACACCTTC
-	TRBV7-2	TRBJ1-4	-	CASSSPRWGRGGEKLFF	TGTGCCAGCAGCTCGCCTAGATGGGGCAGGGGTGGCGAAAAACTGTTTTTT
-	TRBV4-1	TRBJ2-3	-	CASSQDSPASASDTQYF	TGCGCCAGCAGCCAAGACAGCCCGGCTAGCGCATCAGATACGCAGTATTTT
-	TRBV29-1	TRBJ2-7	TRBD1	CSVENDNRGQAYEQYF	TGCAGCGTTGAAAATGACAATCGGGGACAGGCCTACGAGCAGTACTTC
-	TRBV9	TRBJ1-2	TRBD1	CASSTTTGTFEGYTF	TGTGCCAGCAGCACGACGACAGGGACATTCGAGGGCTACACCTTC
once	TRBV4-2	TRBJ2-1	-	CASSQGGGSSYNEQFF	TGTGCCAGCAGCCAGGGAGGAGGGAGCTCCTACAATGAGCAGTTCTTC
-	TRBV7-5	TRBJ2-7	-	CARRLCLNEQYF	TGTGCCAGACGGCTTTGTCTCAACGAGCAGTACTTC
-	TRBV4-2	TRBJ2-7	TRBD1	CASSQGQGRGDEQYF	TGTGCCAGCAGCCAGGGACAGGGGAGGGGAGACGAGCAGTACTTC
-	TRBV4-1	TRBJ1-4	-	CASSQLFLGPQFEKLFF	TGCGCCAGCAGCCAACTTTTTTTGGGGCCCCAGTTTGAAAAACTGTTTTTT
-	TRBV13	TRBJ2-7	-	CASTSSPQRTYEQYF	TGTGCCAGCACCTCAAGCCCCCAGCGGACCTACGAGCAGTACTTC
-	TRBV10-3	TRBJ2-4	-	CAQDSRLRYF	TGTGCCCAAGACTCCCGACTCAGGTACTTC
-	TRBV30	TRBJ1-5	-	CAWRGGPGLPQHF	TGTGCCTGGAGGGGGGGCCCGGGGTTGCCCCAGCATTTT
-	TRBV7-3	TRBJ2-2	-	CASSPTGTRPRELFF	TGTGCCAGCAGCCCAACGGGGACGAGGCCACGGGAGCTGTTTTTT
-	TRBV2	TRBJ2-2	-	CASSDWASANTGELFF	TGTGCCAGCAGTGATTGGGCGTCAGCGAACACCGGGGAGCTGTTTTTT
-	TRBV2	TRBJ2-4	-	CASAKGQAKNIQYF	TGTGCCAGCGCAAAGGGACAAGCCAAAAACATTCAGTACTTC
-	TRBV27	TRBJ2-7	TRBD1	CASSLVNGDRRRKEYF	TGTGCCAGCAGTCTTGTAAACGGGGACAGGCGACGTAAGGAGTACTTC
-	TRBV14	TRBJ2-1	TRBD2	CASSQAWGGPGNEQFF	TGTGCCAGCAGCCAAGCATGGGGAGGGCCTGGGAATGAGCAGTTCTTC
-	TRBV30	TRBJ2-2	-	CACSNGGHPNTGELFF	TGTGCCTGCTCAAATGGGGGGCACCCGAACACCGGGGAGCTGTTTTTT
-	TRBV7-8	TRBJ2-5	-	CASSPSRGQETQYF	TGTGCCAGCAGCCCGAGCCGGGGCCAAGAGACCCAGTACTTC
-	TRBV5-1	TRBJ2-7	TRBD2	CASSLGLAGGGPLGEQYF	TGCGCCAGCAGCTTGGGGCTAGCGGGAGGTGGCCCTCTGGGCGAGCAGTACTTC
-	TRBV4-3	TRBJ2-7	TRBD2	CASSQQAGATYEQYF	TGCGCCAGCAGCCAGCAAGCGGGGGCAACCTACGAGCAGTACTTC
-	TRBV4-3	TRBJ1-4	-	CASSGGTRNEKLFF	TGCGCCAGCAGCGGTGGAACCAGGAATGAAAAACTGTTTTTT
-	TRBV28	TRBJ2-2	TRBD1	CASSTGAAPGELFF	TGTGCCAGCAGCACAGGGGCGGCCCCCGGGGAGCTGTTTTTT
-	TRBV11-2	TRBJ2-2	-	CASSPLFFTGELFF	TGTGCCAGCAGCCCACTATTCTTCACCGGGGAGCTGTTTTTT
-	TRBV5-1	TRBJ1-1	TRBD1	CASSSLGQGDTEAFF	TGCGCCAGCAGCTCCCTCGGACAGGGAGACACTGAAGCTTTCTTT
-	TRBV7-2	TRBJ2-7	-	CASSPSSFYEQYF	TGTGCCAGCAGCCCGAGCAGTTTCTACGAGCAGTACTTC
-	TRBV28	TRBJ2-3	-	CASRLTISTDTQYF	TGTGCCAGCAGACTAACGATCAGCACAGATACGCAGTATTTT
-	TRBV19	TRBJ1-1	-	CASSILDGQSYRDAEAFF	TGTGCCAGTAGTATATTAGATGGACAGTCCTACAGAGACGCTGAAGCTTTCTTT
-	TRBV7-8	TRBJ2-7	TRBD2	CASSLIAGGPSYEQYF	TGTGCCAGCAGCTTAATAGCGGGAGGGCCCTCCTACGAGCAGTACTTC
-	TRBV19	TRBJ1-2	TRBD1	CASSPWTGVGGGYTF	TGTGCCAGTAGTCCATGGACAGGGGTGGGTGGTGGCTACACCTTC
-	TRBV7-3	TRBJ2-3	TRBD1	CASSPGQMTDTQYF	TGTGCCAGCAGCCCGGGACAGATGACAGATACGCAGTATTTT
-	TRBV5-8	TRBJ1-2	TRBD1	CASSRTGHGYTF	TGTGCCAGCAGCAGGACAGGGCACGGCTACACCTTC
-	TRBV6-5	TRBJ1-2	-	CASRQEINYGYTF	TGTGCCAGTCGACAGGAGATTAACTATGGCTACACCTTC